Each of the 27 T cell receptor beta chains below was sequenced from the same sample in a study of Ad26.COV2.S vaccination and SARS-CoV-2 variants. Sample treatment: around 19 received Ad26.COV2.S at low or high dose, single or two shots; roughly five received placebo; per-sample allocation not given. The investigators took samples on day 63 after the first vaccine or placebo injection. Clones were sequenced by immunoSEQ multiplex PCR, and TCRdb holds only the in-frame ones, with some missing. This sample has roughly 270,000 clones, with around 87% found just once. The starting material was peripheral blood, obtained in a trial of Ad26.COV2.S vaccine versus placebo. These receptors were taken from a person aged 18-60 years who received the Ad26.COV2.S COVID-19 vaccine or a placebo.

This clone showed up just once. J is TRBJ1-5 and V is TRBV19; D is unresolved. The germline CDR1 and CDR2 sequences are LNHDA and SQIVND (reference sequence). The CDR3 consists of 15 residues. Trimming took 1 base from V and 3 from J, leaving 10 bases between them. DNA of the CDR3: TGTGCCAGTAGTATAGGCACAAGGCTCAATCAGCCCCAGCATTTT. It is translated as CASSIGTRLNQPQHF.

This rearrangement joins TRBV7-6 to TRBJ1-4; 8 nucleotides line up with TRBD1. The CDR3 runs to 15 residues. CDR1 and CDR2 (germline): SGHVS, FNYEAQ. V lost 5 bases and J lost 6; bases outside the gene matches: 8. As DNA, the CDR3 is TGTGCCAGCAGCCCCGCCCGGGACAGGCATGAAAAACTGTTTTTT. Translating it yields CASSPARDRHEKLFF.

V usage is TRBV10-3 and J usage is TRBJ1-2; D remains unclear. Looked up from germline, CDR1 is ENHRY and CDR2 is SYGVKD. V lost 3 bases and J lost 4, with 3 bases in between. This CDR3 contains 11 residues. The CDR3 DNA sequence: TGTGCCATCAGTGATTTCTATGGCTACACCTTC. Its translation is CAISDFYGYTF.

V usage is TRBV18 and J usage is TRBJ2-5; TRBD1 matches 8 bases. The V segment lost 4 bases and the J segment 5 bases; nucleotides outside the gene matches: 9. The V gene's germline CDR1 is KGHSH and CDR2 LQKENI. This CDR3 has 15 residues. CDR3 loop: CASSLRTGTLETQYF. Written as DNA, the CDR3 is TGTGCCAGCTCACTGAGGACAGGGACGCTGGAGACCCAGTACTTC.

This clone was seen a few times. The chain is built from TRBV6-5 and TRBJ2-2, with a tentative D call TRBD1 (6 bases). The CDR3 runs 14 residues. In germline, CDR1 is MNHEY, CDR2 SVGAGI. Trimming left V 6 bases short and J 1 base short, with 9 bases between. CDR3 coding DNA: TGTGCCAGCAGACCGACAGGGAACACCGGGGAGCTGTTTTTT. Protein sequence: CASRPTGNTGELFF.

The chain employs TRBV7-2 and TRBJ1-1, with no clear D. CDR1 is SGHTA, CDR2 FQGNSA, per germline. CDR3 length: 13 residues. V lost 1 base to trimming and J lost 5 bases, with 8 bases between them. The CDR3 DNA reads as TGTGCCAGCAGCTTAGGGGAGAAAACTGAAGCTTTCTTT. Amino acids: CASSLGEKTEAFF.

The chain recombines TRBV7-8 with TRBJ2-2; D is possibly TRBD2 (5 bases). Trimming removed 1 base from V and 6 bases from J, with 15 bases in between. The CDR3 has 16 amino acids. Per germline, CDR1 SGHVS and CDR2 FQNEAQ. The CDR3 DNA reads TGTGCCAGCAGCTTAGGGAACGCGCGGGTTTCCGGGGAGCTGTTTTTT. It encodes CASSLGNARVSGELFF.

The V call is TRBV12-5, the J call TRBJ2-2; TRBD2 is a possible D gene (6 bases). The ends were cut back, 6 bases at V and 3 bases at J, with 14 bases in the middle. The V gene's germline CDR1 is LGHNT and CDR2 FRNRAP. This CDR3 is 15 amino acids long. The CDR3 nucleotides are TGTGCTAGTGGGTACCTGGGCGGGGACACCGGGGAGCTGTTTTTT. This gives the protein CASGYLGGDTGELFF.

The rearrangement links TRBV10-2 to TRBJ1-4; 8 bases align to TRBD1. With 8 bases clipped from V and 8 bases from J, the junction kept 4 bases outside the gene matches. From germline, CDR1 is WSHSY and CDR2 SAAADI. The length of the CDR3 is 12 residues. CDR3 coding DNA: TGCGCCAGCGGACAGGGATGGGAAAAACTGTTTTTT. Translating it yields CASGQGWEKLFF.

The chain employs TRBV10-3 and TRBJ2-7, with 8 bases that match TRBD2. CDR3 length: 14 amino acids. The trim removed 6 bases at V and 2 bases at J, leaving 6 bases unmatched. CDR1 and CDR2 from the germline V gene are ENHRY and SYGVKD. The CDR3 protein is CAIRDPGGAYEQYF. The CDR3 DNA is TGTGCCATCAGAGACCCGGGGGGGGCCTACGAGCAGTACTTC.

The V call is TRBV10-3, the J call TRBJ2-7; D not resolved. The CDR3 has 13 residues. Germline loops: CDR1 ENHRY, CDR2 SYGVKD. The ends were cut back, 3 bases at V and 3 bases at J, with 9 bases in the middle. The CDR3 is CAISERPIYEQYF. The CDR3 DNA sequence: TGTGCCATCAGTGAAAGGCCAATCTACGAGCAGTACTTC.

The V and J genes are TRBV7-9 and TRBJ2-5; D tentatively reads TRBD1 or TRBD2 (7 bases each). V dropped 7 bases and J dropped 2 bases, with 14 bases sitting between them. Per germline, CDR1 SEHNR and CDR2 FQNEAQ (reference sequence). The CDR3 sequence is 14 residues long. CDR3 region: CASTQGGIQETQYF. The DNA for the CDR3 is TGTGCCAGCACCCAGGGGGGGATACAAGAGACCCAGTACTTC.

The J gene is TRBJ2-7, the V gene TRBV5-1, with D perhaps given as TRBD1 or TRBD2 (5 bases each). This CDR3 has 14 residues. V was cut by 0 bases and J by 3 bases, with 10 bases left in between. Germline V gene lookup returns CDR1 SGHRS and CDR2 YFSETQ. The CDR3 loop is CASSLGGQGYEQYF. Written as DNA, the CDR3 is TGCGCCAGCAGCTTGGGAGGGCAGGGCTACGAGCAGTACTTC.

The J gene is TRBJ1-4, the V gene TRBV27; possible D gene TRBD1, 5 bases. The V end was cut by 2 bases, the J end by 11 bases, with 12 bases between. The CDR3 extends over 13 amino acids. Germline-derived CDR1 and CDR2 are MNHEY and SMNVEV (reference sequence). The CDR3 region is CASSLEQRGKLFF. The CDR3 coding sequence is TGTGCCAGCAGTTTAGAGCAGCGGGGGAAACTGTTTTTT.

The V gene is TRBV5-1, the J gene TRBJ2-1, with D unresolved. Deletions cut 1 base from V and 2 bases from J, with 10 bases between. The germline CDR1 and CDR2 sequences are SGHRS and YFSETQ. The CDR3 covers 15 residues. The CDR3 DNA follows: TGCGCCAGCAGCTTGTTACTCGGCCCCTACAATGAGCAGTTCTTC. Its translation is CASSLLLGPYNEQFF. Variable domain in full (rest from reference TRBV5-1 and TRBJ2-1): KAGVTQTPRYLIKTRGQQVTLSCSPISGHRSVSWYQQTPGQGLQFLFEYFSETQRNKGNFPGRFSGRQFSNSRSEMNVSTLELGDSALYLCASSLLLGPYNEQFFGPGTRLTVL.

The chain links TRBV19 to TRBJ2-7, with TRBD1 identical over 7 bases. The CDR3 contains 15 residues. Germline V gene data show CDR1 as LNHDA and CDR2 as SQIVND (reference sequence). V lost 5 bases and J lost 0; bases outside the gene matches: 7. The CDR3 nucleotides read TGTGCCAGTAGTTCTCTGACAGGGCCCTCCTACGAGCAGTACTTC. Encoded protein: CASSSLTGPSYEQYF. The full variable domain, with the rest looked up from reference TRBV19 and TRBJ2-7, is DGGITQSPKYLFRKEGQNVTLSCEQNLNHDAMYWYRQDPGQGLRLIYYSQIVNDFQKGDIAEGYSVSREKKESFPLTVTSAQKNPTAFYLCASSSLTGPSYEQYFGPGTRLTVT.

This chain uses TRBV5-5 with TRBJ2-5; D is unresolved. The CDR3 is 14 residues long. V shed 0 bases and J shed 1 base, with 7 bases lying between them. CDR1 and CDR2 from the germline V gene are SGHKS and YYEKEE (reference sequence). CDR3 region: CASSLAATQETQYF. CDR3 DNA: TGTGCCAGCAGCTTGGCCGCGACCCAAGAGACCCAGTACTTC.

J is TRBJ1-4 and V is TRBV6-5; TRBD1 matches 7 bases. With 6 bases clipped from V and 3 bases from J, the junction kept 1 base outside the gene matches. The CDR3 is 13 amino acids. CDR1 and CDR2 from the germline V gene are MNHEY and SVGAGI. Written as DNA, the CDR3 is TGTGCCAGCAGGACAGGGTCTAATGAAAAACTGTTTTTT. Translating gives CASRTGSNEKLFF.

The rearrangement joins TRBV19 to TRBJ1-5, with 8 bases lining up with TRBD1. This CDR3 spans 17 amino acids. Germline values: CDR1 LNHDA, CDR2 SQIVND (reference sequence). The trim removed 5 bases at V and 2 bases at J, leaving 11 bases unmatched. CDR3 amino acids: CASSVIPGGWGNQPQHF. In nucleotides, the CDR3 is TGTGCCAGTAGTGTTATACCAGGGGGCTGGGGCAATCAGCCCCAGCATTTT.

This sequence joins TRBV14 and TRBJ2-5; the D gene could be TRBD1 or TRBD2 (5 bases each). The germline V and J ends were trimmed by 3 bases and 4 bases, with 9 bases remaining between them. The CDR3 is made up of 13 amino acids. Germline V CDR1 and CDR2: SGHDN, FVKESK. DNA of the CDR3: TGTGCCAGCAGCCAGCCAGGGAGAGAGACCCAGTACTTC. This translates into CASSQPGRETQYF.

The V call is TRBV19, the J call TRBJ2-5; the D gene is possibly TRBD1 (6 bases). CDR1 is LNHDA, CDR2 SQIVND, per germline (reference sequence). V was pared by 5 bases and J by 2 bases, with 12 bases between. The CDR3 runs 14 residues. The CDR3 spells CASSLGAGQETQYF. CDR3 sequence (DNA): TGTGCCAGTAGTCTGGGGGCTGGGCAAGAGACCCAGTACTTC.

This rearrangement joins TRBV27 to TRBJ1-3; 8 bases are a match to TRBD1. V lost 0 bases to trimming and J lost 4 bases; unmatched junction nucleotides: 11. This CDR3 comprises 18 residues. Germline-derived CDR1 and CDR2 are MNHEY and SMNVEV (reference sequence). This chain's CDR3 is CASSLSGADRGGGNTIYF. The CDR3 region has the DNA TGTGCCAGCAGTTTATCCGGGGCTGACAGGGGAGGAGGAAACACCATATATTTT.

A remark on this clone: Other DNA sequences in the same sample also yield this CDR3. The rearrangement uses TRBV2 and TRBJ1-5; D not resolved. Germline V gene data show CDR1 as SNHLY and CDR2 as FYNNEI. The CDR3 totals 12 residues. Trimming shortened V by 0 bases and J by 7 bases, and 4 bases separated the two germline ends. CDR3 in DNA: TGTGCCAGCAGTGAAGCCAGACAGCCCCAGCATTTT. Residues: CASSEARQPQHF. Looking up the rest from reference TRBV2 and TRBJ1-5 gives the full variable domain: EPEVTQTPSHQVTQMGQEVILRCVPISNHLYFYWYRQILGQKVEFLVSFYNNEISEKSEIFDDQFSVERPDGSNFTLKIRSTKLEDSAMYFCASSEARQPQHFGDGTRLSIL.

This chain joins TRBV2 and TRBJ2-1; 7 bases are shared with TRBD1. The CDR3 loop spans 15 amino acids. After removal of 8 bases from V and 1 base from J, the junction contained 8 bases not matched to a gene. Germline V lookup: CDR1 SNHLY, CDR2 FYNNEI. CDR3 sequence reads: CASLFRDSSYNEQFF. The CDR3 DNA follows: TGTGCCAGCCTGTTCCGGGACAGTTCCTACAATGAGCAGTTCTTC. Combining the CDR3 with reference TRBV2 and TRBJ2-1 gives the whole variable domain EPEVTQTPSHQVTQMGQEVILRCVPISNHLYFYWYRQILGQKVEFLVSFYNNEISEKSEIFDDQFSVERPDGSNFTLKIRSTKLEDSAMYFCASLFRDSSYNEQFFGPGTRLTVL.

The CDR3 bases are TGTGCCAGCTCCCCCAGCGGGGGTAGCACAGATACGCAGTATTTT. As protein: CASSPSGGSTDTQYF. The chain has TRBV18 and TRBJ2-3; 8 positions match TRBD2. The CDR3 has 15 amino acids. Germline loops: CDR1 KGHSH, CDR2 LQKENI. The V segment lost 6 bases and the J segment 0 bases; nucleotides outside the gene matches: 5.

The chain is built from TRBV6-5 and TRBJ1-1; possible D gene TRBD1, 6 bases. From germline, CDR1 is MNHEY and CDR2 SVGAGI. Trimming removed 8 bases at V and 5 bases at J, with 12 bases between. CDR3 size: 12 residues. The CDR3 bases are TGTGCCAGCGAGGGGGGGAGGACTGAAGCTTTCTTT. Encoded protein: CASEGGRTEAFF.

The chain has TRBV6-2 or TRBV6-3 and TRBJ1-2; D remains unclear. With 4 bases removed from V and 3 bases from J, the gap between germline ends came to 15 bases. Germline assignment: CDR1 MNHEY and CDR2 SVGEGT. The CDR3 is 15 residues long. CDR3 sequence (DNA): TGTGCCAGCAGTTCCGGCAGAGCCCTATACTATGGCTACACCTTC. This gives the protein CASSSGRALYYGYTF.